This TCR beta chain was captured by sequencing in a study of vaccination effects on CD4 cells after COVID-19. Study-level background: The second dose preceded post-vaccine samples by a median of 72 days.

Note on this clone: Its antigen is not identified.

Germline V gene data show CDR1 as SGHNT and CDR2 as YYREEE (reference sequence). CDR3 size: 18 residues. Unmatched junction bases numbered 11, after V lost 3 bases and J lost 5 bases. Viral peptide pools were used in the ViraFEST assay to expand antigen-specific CD4+ T cells, and sequencing came afterward. It was after 10 days of culture that CD4+ T cells were isolated. Every participant took two doses of the BNT162b2 or mRNA-1273 vaccine. Vaccine recipients lacked prior SARS-CoV-2 infection and had negative nucleocapsid antibodies. Each culture well received over 1.5 million PBMC. These cells were then cultured in IMDM with about 9.9 IU/ml IL-2 and 9.5 to 10 ug/ml peptides. It was on days 3 and 7 that half the medium was replaced with IL-2 medium. Method: immunoSEQ multiplex PCR; TCRdb's copy keeps in-frame clones and lacks some. The top ten hold under 1.2% of the sample, which has fewer than 90,000 clones, around four fifths seen once.

This receptor was taken from a human donor who received a COVID-19 vaccine. This sample comprised CD4+ T cells from PBMCs cultured with HCoV-OC43 spike peptides, obtained after COVID-19 vaccination. Indicated subset: HCoV-OC43 spike overlapping peptide pool stimulation. This chain joins TRBV5-4 and TRBJ2-2, with TRBD1 matching over 12 bases. The CDR3 sequence is CASSYGTGGARGTGELFF. CDR3 coding DNA: TGTGCCAGCAGCTACGGGACAGGGGGCGCTAGGGGAACCGGGGAGCTGTTTTTT.